This T cell receptor beta chain was captured in a study of T cell changes during pregnancy in multiple sclerosis. CDR1 SNHLY and CDR2 FYNNEI come from the germline V gene. Trimming cost V 4 bases and J 0 bases, with 9 bases left between them. The CDR3 extends over 14 amino acids. Libraries were prepared by immunoSEQ multiplex PCR; TCRdb keeps only in-frame clonotypes and omits some of them. The repertoire includes around 29,000 clones, around nine tenths of them detected once, and more than 0.7% sits in the top ten. This sequence originates from a female donor with multiple sclerosis, enrolled in a pregnancy study. The chain couples TRBV2 to TRBJ1-1, with D hard to call. Sequences were derived from CD4+ T cells from peripheral blood mononuclear cells, sampled in the first trimester of pregnancy. The CDR3 coding sequence is TGTGCCAGCAGTGTAACTTATTTGAACACTGAAGCTTTCTTT. This translates into CASSVTYLNTEAFF.